This T cell receptor beta chain was sequenced in a study of OX40 agonist ivuxolimab in advanced cancers. Sequencing used immunoSEQ multiplex PCR; TCRdb keeps in-frame clones, though not all of them. The table has 77,000 or so clones, just under 95% seen once. The ends were cut back, 6 bases at V and 0 bases at J, with 8 bases in the middle. CDR1 SNHLY and CDR2 FYNNEI come from the germline V gene. CDR3 length: 13 amino acids. The sequencing here drew on CD4+ or CD8+ T cells sorted from blood, taken in a trial of the OX40 agonist ivuxolimab. V is TRBV2 and J is TRBJ2-5; D may be TRBD1 (6 bases). The sequence derives from an adult with an advanced solid tumor such as melanoma, head and neck, liver or kidney cancer. CDR3 region: CASSRDNQETQYF. The CDR3 DNA is TGTGCCAGCAGCCGGGACAACCAAGAGACCCAGTACTTC.